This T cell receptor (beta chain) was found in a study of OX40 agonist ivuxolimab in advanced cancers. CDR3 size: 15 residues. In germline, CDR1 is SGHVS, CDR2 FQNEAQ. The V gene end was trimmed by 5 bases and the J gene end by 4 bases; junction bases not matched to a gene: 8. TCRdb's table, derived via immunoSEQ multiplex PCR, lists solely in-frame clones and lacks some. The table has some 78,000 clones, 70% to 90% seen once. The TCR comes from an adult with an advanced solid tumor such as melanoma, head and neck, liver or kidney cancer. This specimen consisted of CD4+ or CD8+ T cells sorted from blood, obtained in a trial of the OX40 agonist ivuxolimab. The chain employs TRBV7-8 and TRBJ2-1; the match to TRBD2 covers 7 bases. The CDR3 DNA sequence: TGTGCCAGCAGCCTCACTGGGGGGGATTACAATGAGCAGTTCTTC. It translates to CASSLTGGDYNEQFF.